These 22 T cell receptor beta chains share one sample of origin, sequenced in a study of cytomegalovirus exposure and HLA in healthy donors. The PCR used 60 Vbeta and 13 Jbeta primers. Libraries were prepared by immunoSEQ multiplex PCR; TCRdb keeps only in-frame clonotypes and omits some of them. This sample's table reports around 140,000 clones. What was sequenced was PBMCs. All receptors derive from a woman under 30 in good health and CMV-seronegative.

The chain joins TRBV27 to TRBJ2-3; TRBD1 agrees at 7 bases. Germline V CDR1 and CDR2: MNHEY, SMNVEV (reference sequence). The ends lost 5 bases at V and 5 bases at J; junction bases unmatched: 13. This CDR3 contains 16 residues. As DNA, the CDR3 is TGTGCCAGCAGTCCAGACCCAGCCTACAGGGGAGATACGCAGTATTTT. This translates into CASSPDPAYRGDTQYF.

V is TRBV25-1 and J is TRBJ1-2; D is possibly TRBD1 (5 bases). The CDR3 totals 12 residues. With 6 bases removed from V and 8 bases from J, the gap between germline ends came to 13 bases. In germline, CDR1 is MGHDK, CDR2 SYGVNS. The CDR3 region has the DNA TGTGCCAGCAGGGGAGGGGTAGACGGCTACACCTTC. It is translated as CASRGGVDGYTF.

The rearrangement uses TRBV19 and TRBJ1-1, with D hard to call. CDR3 length equals 16 residues. Germline V lookup: CDR1 LNHDA, CDR2 SQIVND (reference sequence). The V and J ends lost 0 bases and 3 bases respectively, with 14 bases between them. The CDR3 nucleotides read TGTGCCAGTAGTATAGATCGGGAGGCTTTGGACACTGAAGCTTTCTTT. It encodes CASSIDREALDTEAFF.

This chain links TRBV5-1 with TRBJ1-1; D might be TRBD1 (5 bases). CDR1 is SGHRS and CDR2 is YFSETQ in the germline V gene. The CDR3 loop spans 14 amino acids. Trimming took off 5 bases at V and 0 bases at J, with 11 bases between the two ends. The CDR3 here is CASSGALMNTEAFF. For the CDR3, the DNA is TGCGCCAGCAGTGGGGCTCTGATGAACACTGAAGCTTTCTTT.

This rearrangement joins TRBV5-1 to TRBJ1-1, with 7 nucleotides matching TRBD1. CDR1 and CDR2 (germline): SGHRS, YFSETQ. The CDR3 totals 16 residues. The J segment lost 0 bases and the V segment lost 3 bases, leaving 8 bases of the junction unmatched. CDR3 amino acids: CASSSEPGTVNTEAFF. As DNA, the CDR3 is TGCGCCAGCAGCTCAGAACCCGGGACAGTGAACACTGAAGCTTTCTTT.

As for this clone: Other DNA sequences in the same sample also yield this CDR3. The chain has TRBV6-4 and TRBJ2-6; the D is unclear. The V and J ends lost 3 bases and 0 bases respectively, with 9 bases between them. Per germline, CDR1 MRHNA and CDR2 SNTAGT. This CDR3 region has 16 residues. The CDR3 sequence: CASSENTFSGANVLTF. The CDR3 region has the DNA TGTGCCAGCAGTGAAAATACTTTCTCTGGGGCCAACGTCCTGACTTTC.

The genes are TRBV10-3 and TRBJ1-2; possibly TRBD1 for D (5 bases). Germline V gives CDR1 ENHRY, CDR2 SYGVKD. The CDR3 totals 13 residues. The V end lost 11 bases, the J end lost 6 bases, and 19 bases lay between the germline ends. CDR3 DNA: TGTGCCTCCGGGGGAGGTAGGGCGGATGGCTACACCTTC. This gives the protein CASGGGRADGYTF.

The chain employs TRBV6-4 and TRBJ2-7; a possible D gene is TRBD1 (5 bases). V dropped 6 bases and J dropped 6 bases, with 18 bases sitting between them. This CDR3 comprises 14 residues. Germline V CDR1 and CDR2: MRHNA, SNTAGT. CDR3 DNA: TGTGCCAGCAGGCAGGGTCCGATGTGGGGCGAGCAGTACTTC. This sequence encodes CASRQGPMWGEQYF.

The genes are TRBV6-1 and TRBJ2-7, with 7 nucleotides matching TRBD2. CDR3 length: 13 residues. Germline V lookup: CDR1 MNHNS, CDR2 SASEGT. V dropped 6 bases and J dropped 6; count of bases not matched to a gene: 8. CDR3 DNA sequence: TGTGCCAGCAGCTGGGACTACCGTGGCGAGCAGTACGTC. The encoded protein is CASSWDYRGEQYV.

V is TRBV5-1 and J is TRBJ1-1; the D gene is possibly TRBD1 (5 bases). From germline, CDR1 is SGHRS and CDR2 YFSETQ. The CDR3 extends over 16 amino acids. With 5 bases removed from V and 0 bases from J, the gap between germline ends came to 17 bases. CDR3 in amino acids: CASRTFRAGMNTEAFF. CDR3 DNA: TGCGCCAGCAGAACTTTCAGGGCGGGGATGAACACTGAAGCTTTCTTT.

This sequence joins TRBV6-5 and TRBJ1-2; possibly TRBD1 for D (6 bases). This CDR3 region has 15 residues. V shed 3 bases and J shed 4 bases, with 15 bases lying between them. Germline V gene sequence: CDR1 MNHEY, CDR2 SVGAGI. The CDR3 DNA is TGTGCCAGCAGTTATTCAGGACAGACCGTCTATGGCTACACCTTC. The encoded protein is CASSYSGQTVYGYTF.

The V and J genes are TRBV4-1 and TRBJ2-7; D possibly corresponds to TRBD2 (6 bases). Germline V gene data show CDR1 as MGHRA and CDR2 as YSYEKL. V lost 1 base and J lost 4, with 11 bases in between. There are 14 residues in the CDR3. CDR3 residues: CASSQARDSYEQYV. Here the CDR3 DNA reads TGCGCCAGCAGCCAAGCCAGGGACTCGTACGAGCAGTACGTC.

This chain connects TRBV18 to TRBJ2-3, with 11 bases lining up with TRBD2. J lost 6 bases, V lost 3 bases, and 5 bases had no gene match. CDR1 is KGHSH, CDR2 LQKENI, per germline. The CDR3 loop spans 15 amino acids. The CDR3 DNA sequence: TGTGCCAGCTCACCCGGACTAGCGGGTCATGATACGCAGTATTTT. It codes for CASSPGLAGHDTQYF.

V gene TRBV7-7 combines with J gene TRBJ2-2; tentative D call: TRBD1 (6 bases). Germline CDR1 reads SSHAT; CDR2 reads FNYEAQ (reference sequence). This CDR3 is built from 15 residues. Trimming cost V 5 bases and J 7 bases, with 17 bases left between them. CDR3 sequence: CASSRIGGLDGELFF. CDR3 nucleotide sequence: TGTGCCAGCAGCCGGATAGGGGGTCTCGACGGGGAGCTGTTTTTT.

The chain recombines TRBV14 with TRBJ1-1; possible D gene TRBD1, 6 bases. The V and J ends lost 2 bases and 2 bases respectively, with 15 bases between them. This CDR3 contains 16 residues. Germline V gene data show CDR1 as SGHDN and CDR2 as FVKESK. CDR3 in amino acids: CASSQRATGLNTEAFF. Written as DNA, the CDR3 is TGTGCCAGCAGCCAAAGGGCTACAGGGCTTAACACTGAAGCTTTCTTT.

The chain employs TRBV18 and TRBJ1-1; D unresolved. Trimming pared 2 bases from V and 2 bases from J, leaving 9 bases between. The CDR3 consists of 14 residues. Germline-derived CDR1 and CDR2 are KGHSH and LQKENI. The CDR3 loop is CASSPIRLNTEAFF. The CDR3, as DNA: TGTGCCAGCTCACCAATCAGACTTAACACTGAAGCTTTCTTT.

CDR3 nucleotides: TGCGCCAGCAGCCAAGATCGGGCTAGCGGGACAAACACCGGGGAGCTGTTTTTT. As protein: CASSQDRASGTNTGELFF. The chain has TRBV4-3 and TRBJ2-2, with 9 bases aligning to TRBD2. This CDR3 is 18 amino acids long. CDR1 is LGHNA and CDR2 is YSLEER in the germline V gene. Unmatched junction bases numbered 7, after V lost 0 bases and J lost 2 bases.

The rearrangement links TRBV6-6 to TRBJ2-1, with D possibly matching TRBD2 (6 bases). CDR3 length: 14 amino acids. V shed 5 bases and J shed 5 bases, with 13 bases lying between them. Per the germline V gene, CDR1 is MNHNY and CDR2 is SVGAGI (reference sequence). The CDR3 sequence: CASSRDWGDNEQFF. In DNA form, the CDR3 reads TGTGCCAGCAGTAGGGACTGGGGGGACAATGAGCAGTTCTTC.

The chain combines TRBV6-1 with TRBJ1-2; a weak D match, TRBD1 (5 bases). The CDR3 runs to 15 residues. From germline, CDR1 is MNHNS and CDR2 SASEGT. Trimming removed 4 bases at V and 3 bases at J, with 15 bases between. Written as DNA, the CDR3 is TGTGCCAGCAGTGGATCGGGACTCTTCGACTATGGCTACACCTTC. This codes for CASSGSGLFDYGYTF.

The CDR3 DNA is TGTGCCAGCAGTGTGACCTGGGACTTTCAAGAGACCCAGTACTTC. Protein: CASSVTWDFQETQYF. The chain couples TRBV6-1 to TRBJ2-5; D possibly corresponds to TRBD2 (6 bases). The CDR3 sequence is 15 residues long. Trimming removed 4 bases from V and 2 bases from J, with 14 bases in between. Germline V CDR1 and CDR2: MNHNS, SASEGT.

This chain joins TRBV25-1 and TRBJ2-5, with D unclear. This CDR3 has 14 amino acids. The ends were cut back, 1 base at V and 4 bases at J, with 10 bases in the middle. Germline CDR1 and CDR2: MGHDK and SYGVNS. The CDR3 DNA sequence: TGTGCCAGCAGTGAATCCAGTCTTGCAGAGACCCAGTACTTC. Residues: CASSESSLAETQYF.

The chain employs TRBV5-1 and TRBJ2-3; TRBD2 matches 14 bases. J gave up 6 bases and V 5 bases, and 8 bases lay outside the gene matches. Germline lookup yields CDR1 SGHRS and CDR2 YFSETQ. This CDR3 has 16 amino acids. The CDR3 protein is CASRSGLAGDLDTQYF. In DNA, the CDR3 is TGCGCCAGCAGATCGGGACTAGCGGGAGATTTGGATACGCAGTATTTT.